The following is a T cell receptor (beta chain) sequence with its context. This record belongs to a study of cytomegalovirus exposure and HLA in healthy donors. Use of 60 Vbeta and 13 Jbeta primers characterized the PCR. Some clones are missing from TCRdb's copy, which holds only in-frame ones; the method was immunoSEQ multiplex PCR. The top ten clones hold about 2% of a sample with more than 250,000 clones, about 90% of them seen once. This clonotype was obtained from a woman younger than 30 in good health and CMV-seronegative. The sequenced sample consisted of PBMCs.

The CDR3 protein is CASSERTGPHEQYF. The CDR3 DNA is TGTGCCAGCAGTGAGCGGACAGGGCCGCACGAGCAGTACTTC. The genes are TRBV2 and TRBJ2-7; 8 bases are shared with TRBD1. CDR3 size: 14 residues. Germline V lookup: CDR1 SNHLY, CDR2 FYNNEI. Trimming cost V 3 bases and J 5 bases; bases outside gene matches: 6.